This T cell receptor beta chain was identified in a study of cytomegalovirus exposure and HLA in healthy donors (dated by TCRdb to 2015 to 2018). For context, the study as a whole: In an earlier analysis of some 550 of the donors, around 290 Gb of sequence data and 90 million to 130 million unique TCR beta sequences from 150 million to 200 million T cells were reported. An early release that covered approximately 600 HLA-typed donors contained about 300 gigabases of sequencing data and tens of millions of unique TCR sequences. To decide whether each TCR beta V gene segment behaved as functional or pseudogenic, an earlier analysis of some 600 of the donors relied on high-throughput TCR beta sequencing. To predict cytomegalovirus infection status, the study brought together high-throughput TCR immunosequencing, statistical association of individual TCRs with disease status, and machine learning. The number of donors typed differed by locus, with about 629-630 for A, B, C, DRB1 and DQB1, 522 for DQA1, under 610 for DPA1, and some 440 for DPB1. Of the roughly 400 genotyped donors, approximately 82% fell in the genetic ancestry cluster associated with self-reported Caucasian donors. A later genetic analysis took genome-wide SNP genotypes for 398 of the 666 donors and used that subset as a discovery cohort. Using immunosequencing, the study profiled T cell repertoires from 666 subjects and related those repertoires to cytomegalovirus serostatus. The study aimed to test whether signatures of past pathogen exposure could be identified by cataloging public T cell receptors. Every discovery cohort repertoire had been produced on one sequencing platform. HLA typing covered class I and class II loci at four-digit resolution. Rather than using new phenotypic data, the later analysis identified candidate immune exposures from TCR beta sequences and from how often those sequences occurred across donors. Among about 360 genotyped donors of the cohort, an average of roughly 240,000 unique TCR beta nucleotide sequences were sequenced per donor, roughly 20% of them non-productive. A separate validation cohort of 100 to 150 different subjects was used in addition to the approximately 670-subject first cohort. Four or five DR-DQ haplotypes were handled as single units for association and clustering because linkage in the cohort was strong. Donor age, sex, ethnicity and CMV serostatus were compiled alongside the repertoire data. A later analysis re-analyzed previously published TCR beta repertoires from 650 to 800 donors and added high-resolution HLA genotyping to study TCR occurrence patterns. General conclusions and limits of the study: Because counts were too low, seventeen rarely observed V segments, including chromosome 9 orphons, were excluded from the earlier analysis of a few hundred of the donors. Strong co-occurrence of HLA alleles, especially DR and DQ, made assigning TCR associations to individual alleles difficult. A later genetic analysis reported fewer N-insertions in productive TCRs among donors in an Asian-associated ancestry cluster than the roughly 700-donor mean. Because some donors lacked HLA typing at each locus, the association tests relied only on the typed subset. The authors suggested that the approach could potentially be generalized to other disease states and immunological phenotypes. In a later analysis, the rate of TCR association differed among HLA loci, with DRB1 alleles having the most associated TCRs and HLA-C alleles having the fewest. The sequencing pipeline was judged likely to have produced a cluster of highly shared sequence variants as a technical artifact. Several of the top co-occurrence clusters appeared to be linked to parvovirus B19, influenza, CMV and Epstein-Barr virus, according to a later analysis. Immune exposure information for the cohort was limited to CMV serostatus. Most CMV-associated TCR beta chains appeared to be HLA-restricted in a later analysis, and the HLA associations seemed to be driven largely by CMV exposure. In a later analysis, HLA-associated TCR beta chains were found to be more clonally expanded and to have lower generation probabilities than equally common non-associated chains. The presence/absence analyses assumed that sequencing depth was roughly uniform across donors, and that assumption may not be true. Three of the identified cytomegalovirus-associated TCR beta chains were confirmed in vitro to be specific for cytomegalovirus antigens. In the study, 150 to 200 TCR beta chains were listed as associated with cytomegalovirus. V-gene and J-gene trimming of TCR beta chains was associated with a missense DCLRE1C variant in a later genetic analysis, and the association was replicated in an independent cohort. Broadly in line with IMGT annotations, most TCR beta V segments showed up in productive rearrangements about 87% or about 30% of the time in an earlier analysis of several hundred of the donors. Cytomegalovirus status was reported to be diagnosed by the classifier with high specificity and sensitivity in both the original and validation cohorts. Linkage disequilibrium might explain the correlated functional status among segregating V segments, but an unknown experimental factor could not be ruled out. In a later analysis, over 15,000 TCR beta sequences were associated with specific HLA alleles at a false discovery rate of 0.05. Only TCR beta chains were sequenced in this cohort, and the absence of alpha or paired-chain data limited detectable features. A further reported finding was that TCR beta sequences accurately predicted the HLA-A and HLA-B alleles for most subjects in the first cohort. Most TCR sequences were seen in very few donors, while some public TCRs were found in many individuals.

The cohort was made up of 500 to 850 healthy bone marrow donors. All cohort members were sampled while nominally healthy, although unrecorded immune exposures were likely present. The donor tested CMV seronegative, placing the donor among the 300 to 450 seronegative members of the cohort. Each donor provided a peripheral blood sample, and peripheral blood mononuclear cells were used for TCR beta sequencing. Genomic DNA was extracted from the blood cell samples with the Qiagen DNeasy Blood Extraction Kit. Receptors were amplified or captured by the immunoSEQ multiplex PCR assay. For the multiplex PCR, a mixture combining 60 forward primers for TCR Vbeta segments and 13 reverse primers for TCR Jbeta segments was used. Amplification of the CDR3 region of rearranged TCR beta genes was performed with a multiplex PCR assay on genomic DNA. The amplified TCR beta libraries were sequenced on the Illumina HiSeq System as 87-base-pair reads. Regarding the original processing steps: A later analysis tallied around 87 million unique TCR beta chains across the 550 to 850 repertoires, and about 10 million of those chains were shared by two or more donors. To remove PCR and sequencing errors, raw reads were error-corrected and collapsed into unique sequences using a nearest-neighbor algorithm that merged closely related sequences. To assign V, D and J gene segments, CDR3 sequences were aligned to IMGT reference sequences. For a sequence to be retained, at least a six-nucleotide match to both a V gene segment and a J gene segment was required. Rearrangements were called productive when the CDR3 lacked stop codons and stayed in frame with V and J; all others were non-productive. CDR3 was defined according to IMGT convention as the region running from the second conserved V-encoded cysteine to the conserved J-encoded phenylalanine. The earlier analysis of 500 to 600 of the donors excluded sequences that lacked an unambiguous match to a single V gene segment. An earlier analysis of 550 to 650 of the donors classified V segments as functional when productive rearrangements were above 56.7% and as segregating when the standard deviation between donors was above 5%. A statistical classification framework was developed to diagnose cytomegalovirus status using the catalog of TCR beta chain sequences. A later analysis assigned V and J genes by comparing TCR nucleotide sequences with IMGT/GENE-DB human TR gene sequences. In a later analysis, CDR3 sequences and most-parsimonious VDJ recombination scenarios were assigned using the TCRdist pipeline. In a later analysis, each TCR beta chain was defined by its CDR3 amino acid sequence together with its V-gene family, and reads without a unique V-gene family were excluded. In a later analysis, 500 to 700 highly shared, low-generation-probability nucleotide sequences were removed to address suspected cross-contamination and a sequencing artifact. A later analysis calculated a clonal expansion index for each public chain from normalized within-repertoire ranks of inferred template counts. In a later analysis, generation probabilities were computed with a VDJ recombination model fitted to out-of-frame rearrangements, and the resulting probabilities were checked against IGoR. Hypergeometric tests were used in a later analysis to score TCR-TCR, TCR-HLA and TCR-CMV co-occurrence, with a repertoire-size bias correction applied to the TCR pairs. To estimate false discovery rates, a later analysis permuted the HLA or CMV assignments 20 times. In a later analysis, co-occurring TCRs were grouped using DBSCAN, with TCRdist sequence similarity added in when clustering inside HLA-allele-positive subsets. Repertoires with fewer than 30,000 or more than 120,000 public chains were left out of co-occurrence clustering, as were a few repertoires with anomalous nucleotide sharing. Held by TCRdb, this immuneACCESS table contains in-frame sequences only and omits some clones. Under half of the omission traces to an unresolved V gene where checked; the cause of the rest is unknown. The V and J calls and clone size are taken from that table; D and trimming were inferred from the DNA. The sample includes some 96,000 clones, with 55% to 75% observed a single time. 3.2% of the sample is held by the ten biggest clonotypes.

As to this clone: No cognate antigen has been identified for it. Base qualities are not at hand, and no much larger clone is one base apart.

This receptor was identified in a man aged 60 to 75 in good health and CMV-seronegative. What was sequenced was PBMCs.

The CDR3 protein: CASSLQGLAGTGELFF. The nucleotides are TGTGCCAGCAGCTTACAGGGGCTAGCGGGTACCGGGGAGCTGTTTTTT. In this chain, TRBV7-2 is recombined with TRBJ2-2; TRBD2 lines up with 8 middle nucleotides. From cysteine to phenylalanine, the CDR3 is 16 amino acids long. Just the 48-base CDR3 DNA is kept, in frame starting at base 1. The germline V gene encodes CDR1 SGHTA and CDR2 FQGNSA. Trimming takes 2 bases off V and 5 bases off J; junction bases not matched to a gene: 7.